This section outlines one TCR beta chain sequence together with its context. Its antigen is still unknown. This sample was included in a study of cytomegalovirus exposure and HLA in healthy donors. Study overall: Unique TCR beta sequences numbering about 100 million came from around 180 million T cells in an earlier analysis. When 350 to 500 donors were genotyped, about 81% of them were found to fall in the Caucasian-associated ancestry cluster.

PCR was performed using 60 Vbeta and 13 Jbeta primers. Sequenced by immunoSEQ multiplex PCR; TCRdb stores in-frame clones only, minus some. The sample consists of 150,000 to 200,000 clones, roughly 80% of them appearing once. General study findings and limits: A later analysis appeared to link common viral pathogens to several of the most significant clusters.

From germline, CDR1 is SQVTM and CDR2 ANQGSEA. This CDR3 is built from 13 residues. With 3 bases clipped from V and 5 bases from J, the junction kept 4 bases outside the gene matches. The chain links TRBV29-1 to TRBJ2-3, with TRBD2 matching over 8 bases. The origin of this receptor is a woman in her 50s in good health and CMV-seronegative. Sequenced sample: PBMCs. CDR3 nucleotides: TGCAGCGTTGATGTTCTAGCGGGAGATACGCAGTATTTT. The encoded protein is CSVDVLAGDTQYF.